A single sample is the source of the 26 T cell receptor beta chains below, sequenced in a study of lymphopenia after photon versus proton radiotherapy. TCRdb's table, derived via immunoSEQ multiplex PCR, lists solely in-frame clones and lacks some. The data hold about 18,000 clones, with around 83% observed a single time. The sequencing used peripheral blood, collected from a patient treated with proton-based radiotherapy. Receptors originate from a man between 65 and 85 years old with pancreatic cancer.

The chain is built from TRBV18 and TRBJ1-1; 12 bases line up with TRBD1. Germline lookup yields CDR1 KGHSH and CDR2 LQKENI. V was clipped by 3 bases and J by 5 bases; unmatched bases: 7. The CDR3 has 16 residues. In DNA form, the CDR3 reads TGTGCCAGCTCACCTTCCGGGACAGGGGGCGGAACTGAAGCTTTCTTT. Its translation: CASSPSGTGGGTEAFF. Full variable domain (missing parts from reference TRBV18 and TRBJ1-1): NAGVMQNPRHLVRRRGQEARLRCSPMKGHSHVYWYRQLPEEGLKFMVYLQKENIIDESGMPKERFSAEFPKEGPSILRIQQVVRGDSAAYFCASSPSGTGGGTEAFFGQGTRLTVV.

The rearrangement uses TRBV10-1 and TRBJ2-5; D is uncertain. The CDR3 spans 12 residues. V was pared by 2 bases and J by 7 bases, with 8 bases between. Germline loops: CDR1 WNHNN, CDR2 SYGVQD (reference sequence). The DNA for the CDR3 is TGCGCCAGCAGTGAGAGGTTCGGGACCCAGTACTTC. It specifies CASSERFGTQYF.

The rearrangement uses TRBV27 and TRBJ2-1; possibly TRBD2 for D (5 bases). V lost 5 bases and J lost 2, with 13 bases in between. Germline CDR1 MNHEY, CDR2 SMNVEV (reference sequence). This CDR3 comprises 15 residues. CDR3 region: CASSPTRGTYNEQFF. CDR3 nucleotides: TGTGCCAGCAGTCCCACGCGAGGGACCTACAATGAGCAGTTCTTC.

V is TRBV2 and J is TRBJ1-1; no clear D. CDR1 is SNHLY, CDR2 FYNNEI, per germline. The V end lost 4 bases, the J end lost 10 bases, and 19 bases lay between the germline ends. The CDR3 is 14 residues long. CDR3 region: CASSAIRSPSGAFF. The DNA of the CDR3 is TGTGCCAGCAGTGCCATTCGGTCCCCCTCAGGAGCTTTCTTT. Supplemented by reference TRBV2 and TRBJ1-1, the full variable domain reads EPEVTQTPSHQVTQMGQEVILRCVPISNHLYFYWYRQILGQKVEFLVSFYNNEISEKSEIFDDQFSVERPDGSNFTLKIRSTKLEDSAMYFCASSAIRSPSGAFFGQGTRLTVV.

The rearrangement uses TRBV27 and TRBJ1-5, with 8 bases aligning to TRBD1. V gave up 1 base and J gave up 2 bases; unmatched junction bases: 4. This CDR3 contains 16 residues. From germline, CDR1 is MNHEY and CDR2 SMNVEV (reference sequence). Here the CDR3 DNA reads TGTGCCAGCAGTTTATATCCGGGACAGGGCAATCAGCCCCAGCATTTT. Translating gives CASSLYPGQGNQPQHF.

In its sample, this clone was seen a few times. The rearrangement joins TRBV30 to TRBJ1-3; D remains unclear. V dropped 2 bases and J dropped 0 bases, with 5 bases sitting between them. CDR1 and CDR2 (germline): GTSNPN, SVGIG (reference sequence). The CDR3 is 13 residues long. The CDR3 DNA is TGTGCCTGGAGTAGAGGCTCTGGAAACACCATATATTTT. Translated, it gives CAWSRGSGNTIYF. Variable domain in full (rest from reference TRBV30 and TRBJ1-3): SQTIHQWPATLVQPVGSPLSLECTVEGTSNPNLYWYRQAAGRGLQLLFYSVGIGQISSEVPQNLSASRPQDRQFILSSKKLLLSDSGFYLCAWSRGSGNTIYFGEGSWLTVV.

This clone was counted only a few times. The chain links TRBV27 to TRBJ2-4; no clear D. The V end was cut by 3 bases, the J end by 15 bases, with 15 bases between. The CDR3 runs to 12 residues. Per germline, CDR1 MNHEY and CDR2 SMNVEV (reference sequence). CDR3 nucleotides: TGTGCCAGCAGTTTCCGCGGCGCAGCAGGGTACTTC. Protein product: CASSFRGAAGYF.

The chain has TRBV30 and TRBJ1-3, with TRBD1 identical over 10 bases. The CDR3 extends over 14 amino acids. Trimming removed 5 bases from V and 2 bases from J; junction bases left unmatched: 3. Germline values: CDR1 GTSNPN, CDR2 SVGIG (reference sequence). CDR3 DNA sequence: TGTGCCTGGGGACAGGGGGTAACTGGAAACACCATATATTTT. This encodes CAWGQGVTGNTIYF. Looking up the rest from reference TRBV30 and TRBJ1-3 gives the full variable domain: SQTIHQWPATLVQPVGSPLSLECTVEGTSNPNLYWYRQAAGRGLQLLFYSVGIGQISSEVPQNLSASRPQDRQFILSSKKLLLSDSGFYLCAWGQGVTGNTIYFGEGSWLTVV.

The rearrangement joins TRBV2 to TRBJ1-2; the match to TRBD1 covers 7 bases. CDR3 length: 14 residues. V lost 3 bases to trimming and J lost 14 bases; unmatched junction nucleotides: 15. CDR1 and CDR2 from the germline V gene are SNHLY and FYNNEI. The CDR3 nucleotides are TGTGCCAGCAGTGACAGTCACAGGGGCTCGGTGGGAACCTTC. As protein: CASSDSHRGSVGTF.

This clone was seen only a few times. The CDR3: CASYYGYTF. DNA of the CDR3: TGCGCCAGCTACTATGGCTACACCTTC. This sequence joins TRBV23-1 and TRBJ1-2; D is ambiguous. TRBV23-1 is classed as an ORF, of uncertain function. Trimming removed 8 bases at V and 3 bases at J, with 1 base between. The CDR3 runs 9 residues.

V usage is TRBV30 and J usage is TRBJ1-1; TRBD1 agrees at 7 bases. This CDR3 has 13 residues. The V segment lost 5 bases and the J segment 0 bases; nucleotides outside the gene matches: 3. Germline V lookup: CDR1 GTSNPN, CDR2 SVGIG (reference sequence). CDR3 in amino acids: CAWGQEVNTEAFF. In nucleotides, the CDR3 is TGTGCCTGGGGACAGGAGGTGAACACTGAAGCTTTCTTT.

This rearrangement joins TRBV10-3 to TRBJ1-1; the match to TRBD1 covers 9 bases. With 3 bases clipped from V and 13 bases from J, the junction kept 6 bases outside the gene matches. Germline-derived CDR1 and CDR2 are ENHRY and SYGVKD. CDR3 length: 12 amino acids. CDR3: CAISDRTGDDFF. Written as DNA, the CDR3 is TGTGCCATCAGTGACCGGACAGGGGATGATTTCTTT.

V and J are TRBV29-1 and TRBJ1-2; 10 bases line up with TRBD1. Germline CDR1 is SQVTM and CDR2 is ANQGSEA. Trimming at V came to 6 bases and at J to 4 bases, leaving 5 bases not matched to a gene. The CDR3 is 13 residues long. For the CDR3, the DNA is TGCAGCGTGGGGACAGGGGACCCCTATGGCTACACCTTC. This codes for CSVGTGDPYGYTF.

This rearrangement joins TRBV5-1 to TRBJ2-3, with 8 bases that match TRBD1. After removal of 0 bases from V and 3 bases from J, the junction contained 3 bases not matched to a gene. The CDR3 length is 15 residues. Per the germline V gene, CDR1 is SGHRS and CDR2 is YFSETQ. CDR3 DNA sequence: TGCGCCAGCAGCTTGGTTCAGGGGGCAACAGATACGCAGTATTTT. Translating it yields CASSLVQGATDTQYF.

This clone was counted only a few times. The rearrangement links TRBV27 to TRBJ2-1; no definite D call. Germline lookup yields CDR1 MNHEY and CDR2 SMNVEV (reference sequence). The CDR3 sequence is 13 residues long. Trimming took off 0 bases at V and 6 bases at J, with 6 bases between the two ends. The CDR3 protein is CASSLSYVNEQFF. The CDR3 nucleotides are TGTGCCAGCAGTTTATCGTATGTCAATGAGCAGTTCTTC.

This chain links TRBV21-1 with TRBJ1-2. TRBV21-1 is listed as a pseudogene. The CDR3 runs 16 residues. CDR3 in DNA: TGTGCCAGCAGCAACACAGCGGGTTGTCTTTGCTATGGCTACACCTTC. It yields the protein CASSNTAGCLCYGYTF.

The rearrangement uses TRBV7-9 and TRBJ1-1; 10 nucleotides align to TRBD1. Trimming cost V 3 bases and J 12 bases; bases outside gene matches: 13. The CDR3 runs 15 residues. Germline V gives CDR1 SEHNR, CDR2 FQNEAQ (reference sequence). The CDR3 spells CASSFDETGGKGTFF. The CDR3 DNA reads as TGTGCCAGCAGCTTTGATGAGACAGGGGGCAAGGGAACTTTCTTT.

This clone turned up a few times. The chain couples TRBV21-1 to TRBJ1-2. TRBV21-1 is labeled a pseudogene. This CDR3 is built from 17 residues. The CDR3 DNA is TGTGCCAGCAGCAAATTAGGTTTACGGAGCCTACTCTATGGCTACACCTTC. Residues: CASSKLGLRSLLYGYTF.

The chain carries TRBV30 and TRBJ1-1; D is uncertain. Per the germline V gene, CDR1 is GTSNPN and CDR2 is SVGIG (reference sequence). V was pared by 0 bases and J by 2 bases, with 7 bases between. The CDR3 is made up of 13 amino acids. The CDR3, as DNA: TGTGCCTGGAGTGTTGGATCAAACACTGAAGCTTTCTTT. Its protein is CAWSVGSNTEAFF. Full variable domain (rest looked up from reference TRBV30 and TRBJ1-1): SQTIHQWPATLVQPVGSPLSLECTVEGTSNPNLYWYRQAAGRGLQLLFYSVGIGQISSEVPQNLSASRPQDRQFILSSKKLLLSDSGFYLCAWSVGSNTEAFFGQGTRLTVV.

The chain has TRBV30 and TRBJ1-4; possibly TRBD1 for D (5 bases). Deletions cut 4 bases from V and 7 bases from J, with 16 bases between. Germline CDR1 is GTSNPN and CDR2 is SVGIG (reference sequence). The CDR3 runs to 14 residues. The CDR3 loop is CAWNGVGQFEKLFF. As DNA, the CDR3 is TGTGCCTGGAACGGGGTGGGGCAGTTTGAAAAACTGTTTTTT.

In this sample, this clone turned up a few times. V gene TRBV29-1 combines with J gene TRBJ2-2; possible D gene TRBD2, 7 bases. Per the germline V gene, CDR1 is SQVTM and CDR2 is ANQGSEA. V was trimmed by 4 bases and J by 7 bases, leaving 13 bases between them. This CDR3 region has 13 residues. CDR3 DNA sequence: TGCAGCGTTGGGCGGGGGCAGGGCGGGGAGCTGTTTTTT. Translation gives CSVGRGQGGELFF.

V is TRBV5-4 and J is TRBJ1-1; maybe TRBD1 (6 bases). The CDR3 has 15 residues. V was clipped by 1 base and J by 3 bases, with 13 bases between them. Germline CDR1 reads SGHNT; CDR2 reads YYREEE (reference sequence). CDR3 DNA: TGTGCCAGCAGCTTGTCCCAGGGGAGGGACACTGAAGCTTTCTTT. It specifies CASSLSQGRDTEAFF.

DNA for the CDR3: TGCGCCAGCAGTGAGTCGAGGACAGACACAGATACGCAGTATTTT. It yields the protein CASSESRTDTDTQYF. The chain has TRBV10-1 and TRBJ2-3; tentative D call: TRBD1 (6 bases). V lost 0 bases and J 2 bases, leaving 9 bases between the germline ends. This CDR3 region has 15 residues. Germline CDR1 WNHNN, CDR2 SYGVQD (reference sequence).

This chain uses TRBV19 with TRBJ1-2; the D is unclear. The germline gives CDR1 LNHDA, CDR2 SQIVND (reference sequence). V lost 0 bases to trimming and J lost 0 bases, with 8 bases between them. The length of the CDR3 is 15 residues. The CDR3 nucleotides are TGTGCCAGTAGTATAGATCGGGCCGCTAACTATGGCTACACCTTC. This gives the protein CASSIDRAANYGYTF.

The V gene is TRBV6-5, the J gene TRBJ2-3; D not resolved. Germline lookup yields CDR1 MNHEY and CDR2 SVGAGI. CDR3 length: 15 amino acids. The ends were cut back, 0 bases at V and 5 bases at J, with 12 bases in the middle. The CDR3 loop reads CASSYSVSSGDTQYF. The CDR3 bases are TGTGCCAGCAGTTACTCGGTCTCGTCAGGAGATACGCAGTATTTT.

Only one count was recorded for this clone. V gene TRBV7-3 combines with J gene TRBJ2-7; 9 nucleotides agree with TRBD1. Germline CDR1 SGHTA, CDR2 FQGTGA. Trimming took 5 bases from V and 2 from J; bases not matched to a gene: 7. This CDR3 has 15 residues. The CDR3 nucleotides read TGTGCCAGCAGCCTACAGGGGGCGCTTCCCTACGAGCAGTACTTC. Its translation is CASSLQGALPYEQYF.